This TCR beta chain emerged from a study of shared clonotypes between healthy human individuals. Study information: Each donor had three CD4 naive, three CD4 memory, two CD8 naive and one CD8 memory plate.

A remark on this clone: Its antigen is not known.

The repertoire was sequenced with immunoSEQ multiplex PCR; TCRdb's copy has only in-frame clones and lacks some. The table lists some 690,000 clones, 90% of them singletons. The germline CDR1 and CDR2 sequences are SGHTS and YDEGEE. CDR3 length: 12 residues. V lost 1 base and J 3 bases, leaving 5 bases between the germline ends. Study results and limitations: Read depth was anticipated to influence clonotype sharing among donors.

The chain has TRBV5-8 and TRBJ2-7, with unresolved D. The source material was memory CD8+ T cells from PBMCs. Regarding subset: CD45RO+ cells pooled with CCR7-negative TemRA cells. The sequence was collected from a man younger than 30 in good health. Some clones in this sample may be carry-over from other donors' samples. The DNA of the CDR3 is TGTGCCAGCAGCTTGCGGATCTACGAGCAGTACTTC. It specifies CASSLRIYEQYF.